The rows below give T cell receptor beta chains drawn from one sample of a study of response to subunit inactivated influenza vaccine. TCRdb used MiXCR to reprocess the RT-PCR reads, holding one entry per CDR3 protein. The table shows 150,000 to 200,000 distinct CDR3 sequences, with under 13% occurring only once. The input for sequencing was non-naive T cells sorted from PBMCs, taken around seven weeks after vaccination. The receptors derive from a man aged 50 to 60 who received an inactivated influenza vaccine. Both conserved end residues are part of each CDR3. D genes are given only for firm matches. A row's size may be missing; if present it is once, few, many or a size class.

J gene: TRBJ2-1; clone size: .; D gene: .; V gene: TRBV14; CDR3 protein: CASSQSTAGEQFF; CDR3 DNA: TGTGCCAGCAGCCAATCGACAGCAGGGGAGCAGTTCTTC
J gene: TRBJ2-3; clone size: .; D gene: .; V gene: TRBV20-1; CDR3 protein: CSATSTDTQYF; CDR3 DNA: TGCAGTGCCACTAGCACAGATACGCAGTATTTT
J gene: TRBJ2-2; clone size: many; D gene: .; V gene: TRBV4-3; CDR3 protein: CASSQGTTNTGELFF; CDR3 DNA: TGCGCCAGCAGCCAGGGGACGACGAACACCGGGGAGCTGTTTTTT
J gene: TRBJ1-3; clone size: few; D gene: .; V gene: TRBV7-8; CDR3 protein: CASSMGRRPGNTIYF; CDR3 DNA: TGTGCCAGCAGCATGGGCAGGCGACCTGGAAACACCATATATTTT
J gene: TRBJ2-1; clone size: few; D gene: TRBD1; V gene: TRBV11-3; CDR3 protein: CASSLGWDRGRNEQFF; CDR3 DNA: TGTGCCAGCAGCTTAGGATGGGACAGGGGGCGAAATGAGCAGTTCTTC
J gene: TRBJ2-3; clone size: few; D gene: .; V gene: TRBV20-1; CDR3 protein: CSASKAAGSTDTQYF; CDR3 DNA: TGCAGTGCTAGCAAAGCGGCGGGGAGCACAGATACGCAGTATTTT
J gene: TRBJ2-5; clone size: .; D gene: .; V gene: TRBV5-1; CDR3 protein: CASSLGRADSETQYF; CDR3 DNA: TGCGCCAGCAGCTTGGGTCGGGCAGACTCTGAGACCCAGTACTTC
J gene: TRBJ2-5; clone size: .; D gene: TRBD2; V gene: TRBV11-2; CDR3 protein: CASSPLALLASILQETQYF; CDR3 DNA: TGTGCCAGCAGCCCCCTGGCCCTACTAGCGTCTATACTCCAAGAGACCCAGTACTTC
J gene: TRBJ2-1; clone size: many; D gene: TRBD2; V gene: TRBV20-1; CDR3 protein: CSLRLGGRDHNEQFF; CDR3 DNA: TGCAGTCTCAGGCTTGGCGGGAGGGATCACAATGAGCAGTTCTTC
J gene: TRBJ2-3; clone size: .; D gene: .; V gene: TRBV6-1; CDR3 protein: CASSEVATDTQYF; CDR3 DNA: TGTGCCAGCAGTGAAGTAGCCACAGATACGCAGTATTTT
J gene: TRBJ2-5; clone size: .; D gene: TRBD1; V gene: TRBV5-5; CDR3 protein: CASSPQTGVVETQYF; CDR3 DNA: TGTGCCAGCAGCCCCCAGACAGGGGTGGTGGAGACCCAGTACTTC
J gene: TRBJ2-2; clone size: many; D gene: TRBD2; V gene: TRBV5-1; CDR3 protein: CASRLPSGTNTGELFF; CDR3 DNA: TGCGCCAGCAGGTTACCTAGCGGAACTAACACCGGGGAGCTGTTTTTT
J gene: TRBJ2-3; clone size: .; D gene: .; V gene: TRBV27; CDR3 protein: CASSLSTGRTDTQYF; CDR3 DNA: TGTGCCAGCAGTTTATCGACGGGAAGGACAGATACGCAGTATTTT
J gene: TRBJ2-7; clone size: .; D gene: .; V gene: TRBV7-9; CDR3 protein: CASSLPGREYEQYF; CDR3 DNA: TGTGCCAGCAGCTTACCGGGCAGGGAGTACGAGCAGTACTTC
J gene: TRBJ2-3; clone size: few; D gene: .; V gene: TRBV20-1; CDR3 protein: CSPGHSTHTDTQYF; CDR3 DNA: TGCAGCCCGGGACATTCAACCCACACAGATACGCAGTATTTT
J gene: TRBJ2-3; clone size: .; D gene: .; V gene: TRBV7-9; CDR3 protein: CASSLGIAAPSTDTQYF; CDR3 DNA: TGTGCCAGCAGCTTAGGAATCGCGGCCCCTAGCACAGATACGCAGTATTTT
J gene: TRBJ2-1; clone size: .; D gene: TRBD1; V gene: TRBV5-6; CDR3 protein: CASSKQGYNEQFF; CDR3 DNA: TGTGCCAGCAGCAAACAGGGGTACAATGAGCAGTTCTTC
J gene: TRBJ2-2; clone size: many; D gene: .; V gene: TRBV9; CDR3 protein: CASSVASGELFF; CDR3 DNA: TGTGCCAGCAGCGTAGCGTCCGGGGAGCTGTTTTTT
J gene: TRBJ1-5; clone size: few; D gene: .; V gene: TRBV12-3/TRBV12-4; CDR3 protein: CASSIEQSNQPQHF; CDR3 DNA: TGTGCCAGCAGTATAGAACAGAGCAATCAGCCCCAGCATTTT
J gene: TRBJ2-3; clone size: .; D gene: .; V gene: TRBV16; CDR3 protein: CASAPVWGELGTDTQYF; CDR3 DNA: TGTGCCAGCGCCCCAGTGTGGGGCGAATTGGGCACAGATACGCAGTATTTT
J gene: TRBJ1-6; clone size: many; D gene: TRBD1; V gene: TRBV27; CDR3 protein: CASSGTGGNSPLHF; CDR3 DNA: TGTGCCAGCAGTGGGACAGGGGGAAATTCACCCCTCCACTTT
J gene: TRBJ1-2; clone size: .; D gene: .; V gene: TRBV12-3/TRBV12-4; CDR3 protein: CASSFGVSENGYTF; CDR3 DNA: TGTGCCAGCAGTTTCGGGGTCTCCGAGAATGGCTACACCTTC
J gene: TRBJ1-2; clone size: many; D gene: .; V gene: TRBV28; CDR3 protein: CASRGQWEYGYTF; CDR3 DNA: TGTGCCAGCAGGGGTCAATGGGAGTATGGCTACACCTTC
J gene: TRBJ2-1; clone size: .; D gene: .; V gene: TRBV6-1; CDR3 protein: CASRGFSYNEQFF; CDR3 DNA: TGTGCCAGCAGGGGATTCTCCTACAATGAGCAGTTCTTC
J gene: TRBJ2-1; clone size: few; D gene: TRBD2; V gene: TRBV7-2; CDR3 protein: CASSIAGGPGEQFF; CDR3 DNA: TGTGCCAGCAGCATAGCGGGGGGGCCGGGTGAGCAGTTCTTC
J gene: TRBJ1-2; clone size: many; D gene: .; V gene: TRBV5-1; CDR3 protein: CASSGGTYYGYTF; CDR3 DNA: TGCGCCAGCAGCGGCGGGACATACTATGGCTACACCTTC
J gene: TRBJ2-1; clone size: few; D gene: TRBD2; V gene: TRBV7-2; CDR3 protein: CASSPTSGRGSEQFF; CDR3 DNA: TGTGCCAGCAGCCCGACTAGCGGGAGGGGAAGTGAGCAGTTCTTC
J gene: TRBJ1-5; clone size: many; D gene: .; V gene: TRBV27; CDR3 protein: CAILVKPSNQPQHF; CDR3 DNA: TGTGCCATTCTGGTAAAGCCTAGCAATCAGCCCCAGCATTTT
J gene: TRBJ2-3; clone size: .; D gene: .; V gene: TRBV20-1; CDR3 protein: CSARDQWVNRPSTDTQYF; CDR3 DNA: TGCAGTGCTAGAGATCAGTGGGTCAACCGACCTAGCACAGATACGCAGTATTTT
J gene: TRBJ2-1; clone size: many; D gene: .; V gene: TRBV11-2; CDR3 protein: CASRRSGSSYNEQFF; CDR3 DNA: TGTGCCAGCCGCCGCTCCGGGAGCTCCTACAATGAGCAGTTCTTC
J gene: TRBJ2-5; clone size: .; D gene: .; V gene: TRBV6-5; CDR3 protein: CASSYRGVRGETQYF; CDR3 DNA: TGTGCCAGCAGTTACCGGGGAGTCAGAGGAGAGACCCAGTACTTC